This T cell receptor beta chain stems from a study of molecular identifiers for immune sequencing clone quantification (dated by TCRdb to the late 2010s). Context from the whole study: For a replicate experiment, the RNA from either around 20,000 or 100,000 naive CD8 T cells was divided into five aliquots, and four of those aliquots went on to sequencing. This methods study benchmarked molecular-identifier clustering-based TCR repertoire sequencing (MIDCIRS) and TCR RNA copy counting, using CD8 T cells to do so. Study-wide findings and limitations: In CMV-specific effector cells, over 98% of molecules were held by clones above 20 RNA copies, whereas under 1% of molecules were held by such clones in naive cells. A single cell's worth of spiked-in Jurkat TCR RNA was reported detectable even among 850,000 to 1,000,000 naive CD8 T cells. Naive libraries contained spiked-in Jurkat TCR RNA (approximately 10 copies' worth), which is not part of the donor repertoire. Modeling indicated approximately 3.1 TCR RNA copies recovered per cell, compared with about 10 by digital PCR, which implies a capture efficiency of around 31%. Without barcode sub-clustering, chimeric consensus sequences inflated TCR diversity; chimeras reached as high as 47%. Identical TCR molecules sharing a barcode could cause highly expanded clone sizes to be underestimated.

Libraries of naive CD8 T cells were built from about 21,000 to 970,000 sorted cells, with 10%, 30% or 50% of the purified RNA used. Naive CD8 T cells were FACS-sorted as CD8+CD4-CCR7+CD45RA+ on a BD FACSAria II into RLT Plus buffer. To test detection sensitivity, Jurkat RNA equal to ten TCR copies was added to samples of about 20,000-1,000,000 naive CD8 T cells. CD8 T cells were enriched with RosetteSep CD8+ T Cell Enrichment Cocktail and Ficoll-Paque, followed by ACK red cell lysis. After removal of 3 bases from V and 4 bases from J, the junction retains 5 bases not matched to a gene. The CDR1 and CDR2 encoded by the germline V gene are MDHEN and SYDVKM. The CDR3 numbers 15 residues from cysteine through phenylalanine. Here the CDR3 DNA is all that survives: 45 bases in frame from base 1. Preparation of the library involved PCR. TCRdb shows the sequencer as Illumina HiSeq 4000. Bulk TCR libraries were generated as previously described, with the TCR primers listed in Table S5 used. Purification of total RNA was performed with the Qiagen AllPrep DNA/RNA kit. Before any analysis, reads coming from multiple sequencing runs of the same library were combined into one pool. The original methods were these. Reads were retained only if an exact TCR constant sequence was present, and the retained reads were trimmed to 150 nt and grouped according to their 12-nt molecular barcodes. Reads inside each barcode group were sub-clustered using a 15% Levenshtein threshold, and a quality-weighted consensus sequence was constructed for each RNA molecule. Non-functional sequences were discarded, and so were lower-count sequences lying one edit away from another sequence. Barcode sub-clusters with fewer than 20% of the maximum read count were removed, based on fitting two negative binomial distributions. TCRdb reran the public reads through fastp at Q25 and MiXCR, keeping productive beta chains. Rows are unified per CDR3 protein, each entry keeping the most common DNA and genes. TCRdb, not the authors, supplied the V and J calls. For this sample the table gives around 82,000 distinct CDR3 sequences, of which roughly 20% were detected only once. The ten largest clones represent around 0.88% of the sample.

This clonotype was counted ten times or more. What antigen it recognizes has not been identified. Base qualities are not provided; no much larger clone lies one nucleotide away. The sequence joins TRBV28 to TRBJ2-1; TRBD2 fits 8 bases in the junction. Sequenced material: naive CD8+ T cells from blood, with Jurkat cell RNA spiked in. The sample's cell subset or site label, decoded: FACS-sorted CD8+CD4-CCR7+CD45RA+ naive T cells. The source of this sequence is a human donor in good health. Some libraries in this study had Jurkat cell RNA spiked in. The CDR3 in this case is CASSFREGRYNEQFF. In nucleotide form, the sequence is TGTGCCAGCAGTTTCCGGGAGGGCCGGTACAATGAGCAGTTCTTC.